This TCR beta chain was sequenced in a study of cytomegalovirus exposure and HLA in healthy donors. These donors counted as nominally healthy when sampled, but unrecorded immune exposures were likely. The CDR3 is 16 amino acids. Germline CDR1 GTSNPN, CDR2 SVGIG (reference sequence). Losses at the gene ends were 1 base for V and 2 bases for J; bases not matched to a gene: 6. In the PCR, 60 Vbeta and 13 Jbeta primers were used. This table comes from immunoSEQ multiplex PCR, and its TCRdb copy is limited to in-frame clones, with some not included. Of 100,000 to 120,000 clones listed, under 85% were seen once; the top ten hold about 6.6%.

This chain joins TRBV30 and TRBJ2-3; 10 bases are shared with TRBD2. The sequencing input was PBMCs. This receptor was obtained from a man younger than 45 in good health and CMV-seropositive. Here the CDR3 reads CAWSGVSGGLTDTQYF. The CDR3, as DNA: TGTGCCTGGAGTGGGGTTAGCGGGGGGCTCACAGATACGCAGTATTTT.